Below are 9 T cell receptor beta chains sequenced from a single sample in a study of T cell responses to AZD1222 COVID-19 vaccine. Using immunoSEQ multiplex PCR, the repertoire was profiled, and TCRdb retains in-frame clones only, with some absent. Found here are roughly 97,000 clones, about 89% of them singletons; the top ten hold over 15%. Sequencing was performed on peripheral blood, taken on day 0 of AZD1222 vaccination. Receptor source: an adult in good health.

This clone showed up just once. The CDR3 end shows no conserved phenylalanine or tryptophan, and so a read error is likely. The CDR3 bases are TGCGCCAGCAGCCAAGATTCAAGCTCCTATAATTCACCCCTCCACCTT. Translated: CASSQDSSSYNSPLHL. This chain uses TRBV4-1 with TRBJ1-6, with D unresolved. The CDR3 loop spans 16 amino acids. The V gene lost 0 bases and the J gene lost 0 bases, with 6 bases spanning the gap. Looked up from germline, CDR1 is MGHRA and CDR2 is YSYEKL.

J is TRBJ2-3 and V is TRBV5-8; TRBD2 matches 12 bases. Trimming took 4 bases from V and 5 from J; bases not matched to a gene: 2. The CDR3 has 14 residues. Looked up from germline, CDR1 is SGHTS and CDR2 is YDEGEE. As DNA, the CDR3 is TGTGCCAGCAGCGCGGGACTAGCGGGAGATACGCAGTATTTT. This sequence encodes CASSAGLAGDTQYF.

The chain couples TRBV6-5 to TRBJ2-3; TRBD2 is a possible D gene (6 bases). CDR3 length: 16 amino acids. Trimming took 0 bases from V and 1 from J, leaving 11 bases between them. Per germline, CDR1 MNHEY and CDR2 SVGAGI. The CDR3 region is CASSYSGGPGTDTQYF. Written as DNA, the CDR3 is TGTGCCAGCAGTTACTCAGGAGGGCCCGGCACAGATACGCAGTATTTT.

This chain connects TRBV15 to TRBJ1-3; D is ambiguous. The CDR3 extends over 14 amino acids. Trimming pared 8 bases from V and 4 bases from J, leaving 15 bases between. CDR1 is LNHNV, CDR2 YYDKDF, per germline (reference sequence). The CDR3 nucleotides are TGTGCCACCGCCGGAGTGGGGTCGGGAAACACCATATATTTT. Translation: CATAGVGSGNTIYF.

CDR3 DNA: TGTGCCAGCAGCTTAACTAGCGGGGGGGCAGATACGCAGTATTTT. It encodes CASSLTSGGADTQYF. The chain links TRBV7-3 to TRBJ2-3; TRBD2 matches at 11 bases. The germline V gene has CDR1 SGHTA and CDR2 FQGTGA. V gave up 0 bases and J gave up 4 bases; unmatched junction bases: 0. This CDR3 spans 15 amino acids. Supplemented by reference TRBV7-3 and TRBJ2-3, the full variable domain reads GAGVSQTPSNKVTEKGKYVELRCDPISGHTALYWYRQSLGQGPEFLIYFQGTGAADDSGLPNDRFFAVRPEGSVSTLKIQRTERGDSAVYLCASSLTSGGADTQYFGPGTRLTVL.

The sample holds one count of this clone. V and J are TRBV5-1 and TRBJ1-2; 7 bases map to TRBD1. The junction had 10 bases not matched to a gene; V was cut back by 4 bases and J by 4 bases. This CDR3 spans 15 amino acids. The germline V gene encodes CDR1 SGHRS and CDR2 YFSETQ. CDR3 amino acids: CASSAVEGDSYGYTF. DNA for the CDR3: TGCGCCAGCAGCGCGGTAGAAGGGGACAGCTATGGCTACACCTTC.

The chain recombines TRBV4-1 with TRBJ2-4, with 9 bases fitting TRBD2. There are 16 residues in the CDR3. J was trimmed by 0 bases and V by 4 bases; bases with no gene match: 4. Germline V lookup: CDR1 MGHRA, CDR2 YSYEKL. CDR3 sequence: CASSPLAGLAKNIQYF. The CDR3 DNA follows: TGCGCCAGCAGCCCCCTAGCGGGATTAGCCAAAAACATTCAGTACTTC.

The CDR3 nucleotides read TGTGCCAGCAGCTTAAAGGGGGGAAGCAATCAGCCCCAGCATTTT. This encodes CASSLKGGSNQPQHF. The chain carries TRBV11-3 and TRBJ1-5, with D possibly TRBD1 on 6 matching bases. Trimming removed 2 bases from V and 1 base from J, with 9 bases in between. The germline CDR1 and CDR2 sequences are SGHNT and YENEEA. The CDR3 spans 15 residues.

The gene calls are TRBV27 and TRBJ2-1; no reliable D call. The V end lost 6 bases, the J end lost 7 bases, and 13 bases lay between the germline ends. Germline values: CDR1 MNHEY, CDR2 SMNVEV (reference sequence). CDR3 length equals 13 residues. The CDR3 coding sequence is TGTGCCAGCAGGGTATCGTTGGCGAATGAGCAGTTCTTC. Its protein product is CASRVSLANEQFF.